These T cell receptor beta chains were read from a single sample in a study of immune cell composition in non-small cell lung cancer. Data came from immunoSEQ multiplex PCR; TCRdb stores just in-frame clones and leaves some out. The data show roughly 5,100 clones, roughly 90% seen once. What was sequenced was non-adjacent lung tissue. The receptors originated from a human donor with non-small cell lung cancer. Some clones in this sample may be carry-over from other donors' samples. Each CDR3 is given with its conserved first and last residue. The D gene is left open where the match is weak. Rows give clone size only sometimes, using once, few, many, or a class for an expanded clone.

d_gene	abundance	j_gene	v_gene	CDR3aa	CDR3nt
TRBD2	-	TRBJ2-3	TRBV28	CASTTGGAQGTDTQYF	TGTGCCAGCACTACGGGAGGGGCGCAAGGCACAGATACGCAGTATTTT
-	-	TRBJ1-2	TRBV10-3	CAISEQGNYGYTF	TGTGCCATCAGTGAGCAGGGGAACTATGGCTACACCTTC
-	-	TRBJ1-2	TRBV18	CASSPDSDGYTF	TGTGCCAGCTCACCGGACAGCGATGGCTACACCTTC
-	few	TRBJ1-1	TRBV5-5	CASSLGLRNTEAFF	TGTGCCAGCAGCTTAGGACTGAGAAACACTGAAGCTTTCTTT
TRBD2	-	TRBJ2-7	TRBV7-9	CASSHLGAGEYEQYF	TGTGCCAGCAGCCACCTGGGAGCGGGAGAGTACGAGCAGTACTTC
-	few	TRBJ2-1	TRBV18	CASSPPVYNEQFF	TGTGCCAGCTCACCGCCAGTTTACAATGAGCAGTTCTTC
-	-	TRBJ2-1	TRBV5-5	CASSLVGSGEQFF	TGTGCCAGCAGCTTGGTTGGTAGCGGTGAGCAGTTCTTC
-	-	TRBJ2-7	TRBV7-9	CASSLAAGSVEVEQYF	TGTGCCAGCAGCTTAGCGGCGGGAAGCGTGGAGGTGGAGCAGTACTTC
-	-	TRBJ2-1	TRBV5-5	CASSLSNYNEQFF	TGTGCCAGCAGCTTGTCTAACTACAATGAGCAGTTCTTC
TRBD1	medium-sized	TRBJ2-2	TRBV4-1	CASSQEGQPGTGELFF	TGCGCCAGCAGCCAAGAGGGACAGCCGGGCACCGGGGAGCTGTTTTTT
TRBD1	-	TRBJ1-3	TRBV30	CAWILAPGQGGNTIYF	TGTGCCTGGATTCTCGCACCGGGACAGGGGGGAAACACCATATATTTT
-	-	TRBJ1-2	TRBV7-6	CASSPQLQNYGYTF	TGTGCCAGCAGCCCACAATTACAAAACTATGGCTACACCTTC
-	-	TRBJ2-1	TRBV5-5	CASSLDGNDYNEQFF	TGTGCCAGCAGCTTGGACGGGAACGACTACAATGAGCAGTTCTTC
-	-	TRBJ1-1	TRBV28	CASSGSEPNTEAFF	TGTGCCAGCAGCGGCAGCGAACCCAACACTGAAGCTTTCTTT
-	-	TRBJ1-4	TRBV7-2	CASSPTSGTRGEKLFF	TGTGCCTCCAGCCCAACCTCCGGGACACGCGGTGAAAAACTGTTTTTT
-	-	TRBJ2-5	TRBV10-3	CAISERFEETQYF	TGTGCCATCAGTGAGCGGTTCGAAGAGACCCAGTACTTC
TRBD1	-	TRBJ1-5	TRBV19	CASSDQQGAYQPQHF	TGTGCCAGTAGTGACCAACAGGGGGCCTATCAGCCCCAGCATTTT
TRBD2	-	TRBJ2-1	TRBV5-1	CASSFSSGGAIEQFF	TGCGCCAGCAGCTTCTCTAGCGGGGGGGCCATTGAGCAGTTCTTC
TRBD2	-	TRBJ2-3	TRBV10-3	CAISDRSGARKGGTDTQYF	TGTGCCATCAGTGATCGTAGCGGGGCCCGGAAGGGCGGCACAGATACGCAGTATTTT
TRBD2	-	TRBJ2-2	TRBV5-1	CASSLTSGGADTGELFF	TGCGCCAGCAGCTTGACTAGCGGGGGGGCCGACACCGGGGAGCTGTTTTTT
TRBD1	once	TRBJ1-2	TRBV6-6	CASSSAGGYYGYTF	TGTGCCAGCAGTTCCGCAGGGGGTTACTATGGCTACACCTTC
-	-	TRBJ2-7	TRBV11-1	CASSFRESGYEQYF	TGTGCCAGCAGCTTCCGGGAATCGGGCTACGAGCAGTACTTC
-	-	TRBJ2-3	TRBV2	CASNLGSSADTQYF	TGTGCCAGCAATTTGGGTAGCTCAGCAGATACGCAGTATTTT
-	-	TRBJ2-1	TRBV5-4	CASSSQGSEQFF	TGTGCCAGCAGTTCTCAGGGGAGTGAGCAGTTCTTC
-	once	TRBJ1-2	TRBV18	CASSPAAGNYGYTF	TGTGCCAGCTCACCCGCCGCAGGGAACTATGGCTACACCTTC
-	-	TRBJ1-1	TRBV7-9	CASSLGAVMNTEAFF	TGTGCCAGCAGCTTAGGTGCAGTCATGAACACTGAAGCTTTCTTT
-	once	TRBJ2-7	TRBV7-2	CASSLVGSATDEQYF	TGTGCCAGCAGCTTAGTCGGTAGCGCAACCGACGAGCAGTACTTC
TRBD2	-	TRBJ2-7	TRBV4-3	CASSQDFLAGAYEQYF	TGCGCCAGCAGCCAAGATTTCCTAGCGGGAGCCTACGAGCAGTACTTC
TRBD1	-	TRBJ2-7	TRBV30	CAWSSPGQGRYEQYF	TGTGCCTGGAGTAGCCCGGGACAGGGAAGATACGAGCAGTACTTC
TRBD1	-	TRBJ2-2	TRBV6-1	CASDRGNTGELFF	TGTGCCAGCGACAGGGGCAACACCGGGGAGCTGTTTTTT
-	-	TRBJ2-7	TRBV11-2	CASSLTGEQYF	TGTGCCAGCAGCCTAACTGGCGAGCAGTACTTC
-	-	TRBJ1-2	TRBV13	CASSPPTGANYGYTF	TGTGCCAGCAGCCCTCCGACAGGAGCTAACTATGGCTACACCTTC
-	few	TRBJ2-2	TRBV27	CASSFYPGVGELFF	TGTGCCAGCAGTTTTTATCCGGGAGTCGGGGAGCTGTTTTTT
-	-	TRBJ2-3	TRBV5-1	CASSSTDTDTQYF	TGCGCCAGCAGCAGCACAGACACAGATACGCAGTATTTT
TRBD1	-	TRBJ2-6	TRBV28	CASSRRTGVSGANVLTF	TGTGCCAGCAGCCGAAGGACAGGGGTCTCTGGGGCCAACGTCCTGACTTTC
-	-	TRBJ1-3	TRBV7-9	CASRQPRASSGNTIYF	TGTGCCAGCAGGCAACCCAGGGCTAGCTCTGGAAACACCATATATTTT
TRBD2	-	TRBJ2-1	TRBV29-1	CSVWLAGWDEQFF	TGCAGCGTTTGGCTAGCGGGTTGGGATGAGCAGTTCTTC
TRBD2	-	TRBJ2-3	TRBV4-1	CASSQGLSGRADTQYF	TGCGCCAGCAGCCAAGGATTAAGCGGGAGGGCAGATACGCAGTATTTT
-	-	TRBJ2-6	TRBV27	CASSVIRSSGANVLTF	TGTGCCAGCAGTGTAATCAGGTCCTCTGGGGCCAACGTCCTGACTTTC
TRBD1	-	TRBJ2-3	TRBV2	CASSEAGQGDTQYF	TGTGCCAGCAGTGAGGCGGGACAGGGCGATACGCAGTATTTT
TRBD1	once	TRBJ1-2	TRBV6-6	CASSSPGTGSYGYTF	TGTGCCAGCAGCTCGCCGGGGACAGGCTCCTATGGCTACACCTTC
TRBD1	-	TRBJ2-7	TRBV19	CASSTTGVQTYEQYF	TGTGCCAGTAGTACGACAGGGGTCCAAACCTACGAGCAGTACTTC
-	-	TRBJ1-5	TRBV10-2	CASSDSSLNQPQHF	TGCGCCAGCTCAGACAGTTCACTCAATCAGCCCCAGCATTTT
TRBD2	-	TRBJ2-1	TRBV5-1	CASSLGTSVYNEQFF	TGCGCCAGCAGCTTGGGGACTAGCGTCTACAATGAGCAGTTCTTC
TRBD1	-	TRBJ2-5	TRBV7-6	CASSLTGAIQETQYF	TGTGCCAGCTCCTTGACAGGGGCCATCCAAGAGACCCAGTACTTC
TRBD2	-	TRBJ2-5	TRBV4-1	CASSHLAGQRGETQYF	TGCGCCAGCAGCCACTTAGCGGGACAAAGAGGGGAGACCCAGTACTTC
-	-	TRBJ1-1	TRBV6-1	CASRGRGTEAFF	TGTGCCAGCAGGGGGCGCGGCACTGAAGCTTTCTTT
-	-	TRBJ1-4	TRBV6-6	CASTPDQGTNEKLFF	TGTGCCAGCACCCCAGATCAGGGAACTAATGAAAAACTGTTTTTT
-	-	TRBJ1-2	TRBV30	CAWSGIRGAGGYTF	TGTGCCTGGAGTGGTATTCGGGGGGCGGGTGGCTACACCTTC
TRBD1	-	TRBJ2-5	TRBV11-2	CASSRGTGETQYF	TGTGCCAGCAGCCGAGGGACAGGAGAGACCCAGTACTTC
-	-	TRBJ2-5	TRBV5-4	CASSRRDIFQETQYF	TGTGCCAGCAGCAGAAGAGACATCTTCCAAGAGACCCAGTACTTC
-	-	TRBJ2-7	TRBV7-2	CASSPSSYEQYF	TGTGCCAGCAGTCCGAGCTCCTACGAGCAGTACTTC
-	once	TRBJ1-3	TRBV25-1	CASSELVELGARNTIYF	TGTGCCAGCAGTGAACTTGTCGAGTTGGGGGCGAGAAACACCATATATTTT